The clone carrying this T cell receptor (beta chain) was seen just once. This record comes from a study of shared clonotypes between healthy human individuals. Over several immunoSEQ plates, each subset's genomic DNA was distributed in even portions. Each unsorted PBMC replicate got 300 ng genomic DNA, roughly 29,000 genomes. This table comes from immunoSEQ multiplex PCR, and its TCRdb copy is limited to in-frame clones, with some not included. The sample records fewer than 600,000 clones, around 77% being singletons. The sequenced material came from PBMCs. This TCR came from a woman aged 40 to 50 in good health. Some clones in this sample may be carry-over from other donors' samples.

The CDR3 sequence: CASSPGTSGYEQFF. The CDR3 nucleotides are TGCGCCAGCAGCCCAGGGACTAGCGGATATGAGCAGTTCTTC. This chain joins TRBV5-1 and TRBJ2-1, with 11 bases identical to TRBD2. The germline gives CDR1 SGHRS, CDR2 YFSETQ. CDR3 length: 14 amino acids. Germline trimming cut 4 bases from V and 8 bases from J; bases unmatched to any gene: 5.